This TCR beta chain was found in a study of PD-1 blockade in mismatch repair-deficient tumors. Whole-study findings and limits: Tumor-resident clones, often undetectable pretreatment in blood, expanded then contracted after pembrolizumab.

This CDR3 region has 14 residues. The germline V gene has CDR1 MNHNY and CDR2 SVGAGI (reference sequence). Trimming at V came to 4 bases and at J to 5 bases, leaving 6 bases not matched to a gene. Sequenced by immunoSEQ multiplex PCR; TCRdb stores in-frame clones only, minus some. The sample has 120,000 or so clones; more than 85% are singletons. As regards this clone: The antigen is undetermined.

The chain links TRBV6-6 to TRBJ2-5; 8 nucleotides align to TRBD2. The sample consisted of peripheral blood, taken 44 weeks after starting pembrolizumab. The sequence derives from an adult with mismatch repair-deficient cancer. CDR3 in DNA: TGTGCCAGCAGTTCCCCGGGACTAGGGGAGACCCAGTACTTC. Protein: CASSSPGLGETQYF.